This is a list of T cell receptor beta chains from one sample in a study of PD-L1 blockade in urothelial cancer. Clones were read by immunoSEQ multiplex PCR, and TCRdb kept only the in-frame ones, dropping some. This repertoire shows around 110,000 clones, under 95% found once; its top ten account for around 4%. Sequenced here: PBMCs, sampled around atezolizumab (anti-PD-L1) treatment. The source of these receptors is a man aged 55-75 years with urothelial cancer. Both conserved end residues are part of each CDR3.

j_gene | v_gene | CDR3aa
TRBJ2-1 | TRBV5-1 | CASSKPAGAGLVNEQFF
TRBJ2-3 | TRBV10-3 | CAISERERATDTQYF
TRBJ2-2 | TRBV4-1 | CASSQGTFPGGSTGELFF
TRBJ2-2 | TRBV30 | CAWRSGGRAGELFF
TRBJ2-7 | TRBV4-1 | CASSQYVGQNYEQYF
TRBJ2-7 | TRBV29-1 | CSVGGLAGSSYEQYF
TRBJ2-7 | TRBV7-7 | CASSPGQGVYEQYF
TRBJ2-7 | TRBV7-3 | CASSPSGLAGGQQYF
TRBJ1-2 | TRBV7-2 | CASSLQVNNYGYTF
TRBJ2-7 | TRBV4-3 | CASSRTGGSYEQYF
TRBJ2-3 | TRBV12-2 | CASRLVSGGRTDTQYF
TRBJ2-1 | TRBV6-5 | CASSYSRGNANEQFF
TRBJ1-2 | TRBV28 | CASRRTGTGGAGLGYTF
TRBJ2-1 | TRBV10-2 | CASSVWTGDNEQFF
TRBJ2-7 | TRBV7-2 | CASSLVSGHEQYF
TRBJ2-7 | TRBV6-1 | CASSETLSGTAEQYF
TRBJ1-1 | TRBV10-3 | CAISGGENTEAFF
TRBJ2-1 | TRBV19 | CASSARAYNEQFF
TRBJ2-1 | TRBV10-3 | CASGQDNEQFF
TRBJ2-1 | TRBV5-1 | CASSPNTGNEQFF
TRBJ2-7 | TRBV9 | CASSAGLAGGNEQYF
TRBJ1-2 | TRBV29-1 | CSVLNRGGYGYTF
TRBJ2-5 | TRBV5-8 | CASSLGLAGLGETQYF